Described below is a single T cell receptor beta chain sequence and its context. Antigen unknown. The data originate from a study of Tregs in tolerant kidney transplant recipients. This table comes from immunoSEQ multiplex PCR, and its TCRdb copy is limited to in-frame clones, with some not included. The table shows over 70,000 clones, with 91% occurring only once. This CDR3 has 17 amino acids. The germline V gene has CDR1 SGHTA and CDR2 FQGNSA. The V end was cut by 2 bases, the J end by 8 bases, with 23 bases between. The study, taken as a whole, reports: The small number of patients limits these findings pending further validation. Changing PCR primers prevented nucleotide comparison between some patients' samples.

Related graft donors supplied nonmyeloablative bone marrow transplants, and mixed chimerism was transient. The chain carries TRBV7-2 and TRBJ2-3; possibly TRBD2 for D (6 bases). Sequences were derived from CD4+ T cells from blood (PBMCs), sampled 24 months after the transplant. This TCR was sampled from a human patient who received a combined kidney and bone marrow transplant. Some T cells may be graft donor cells. For the CDR3, the DNA is TGTGCCAGCAGCTTATTCGGGCTAGCGTCCGGGGGTGTTACGCAGTATTTT. This codes for CASSLFGLASGGVTQYF.